This entry features one TCR beta chain sequence. This entry is derived from a study of shared clonotypes between healthy human individuals. Methods used by the authors: ImmunoSEQ output held junction-only sequences without quality scores, so filtering differed. Only in-frame clones appear in the TCRdb table, and some are missing; sequencing was by immunoSEQ multiplex PCR. The D gene and trimming were derived from the DNA, and the V and J assignments and clone size from that table. The table lists 600,000 or so clones, 95% to 98% of them singletons. The naive CD8 subset, CD45RO-negative cells positively selected for CCR7, excluded terminally differentiated effector memory CD45RA+ cells. Germline assignment: CDR1 MNHEY and CDR2 SMNVEV (reference sequence). This CDR3 is 16 amino acids long. With 7 bases removed from V and 5 bases from J, the gap between germline ends came to 20 bases.

The clonotype originates from a man aged 25-45 years in good health. The specimen was naive CD8+ T cells sorted from blood. This chain joins TRBV27 and TRBJ2-2; possible D gene TRBD2, 6 bases. The CDR3 DNA follows: TGTGCCAGCACCCTCGGCGGGACCCTTGGGACCGGGGAGCTGTTTTTT. Translation: CASTLGGTLGTGELFF.